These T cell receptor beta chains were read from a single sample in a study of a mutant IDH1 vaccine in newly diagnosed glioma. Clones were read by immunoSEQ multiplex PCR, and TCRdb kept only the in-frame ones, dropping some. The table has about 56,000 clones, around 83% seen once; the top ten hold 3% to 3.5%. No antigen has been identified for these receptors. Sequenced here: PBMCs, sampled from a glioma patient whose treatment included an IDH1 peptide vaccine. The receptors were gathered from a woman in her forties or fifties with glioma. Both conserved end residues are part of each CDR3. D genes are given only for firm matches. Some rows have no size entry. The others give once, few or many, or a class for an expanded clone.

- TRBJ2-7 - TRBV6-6 CASSYSARGGYEQYF TGTGCCAGCAGTTACTCGGCCAGGGGAGGGTACGAGCAGTACTTC
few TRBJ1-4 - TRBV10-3 CAISDPGLRGEKLFF TGTGCCATCAGCGACCCGGGACTCCGAGGGGAAAAACTGTTTTTT
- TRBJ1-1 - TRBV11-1 CASSFDRQNTEAFF TGTGCCAGCAGCTTTGACAGACAGAACACTGAAGCTTTCTTT
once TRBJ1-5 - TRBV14 CASSPAGIPSNQPQHF TGTGCCAGCAGTCCTGCCGGCATTCCGAGCAATCAGCCCCAGCATTTT
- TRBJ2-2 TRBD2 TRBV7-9 CASSSARGGGAGSGELFF TGTGCCAGCAGCTCTGCGCGGGGCGGGGGAGCGGGCTCCGGGGAGCTGTTTTTT
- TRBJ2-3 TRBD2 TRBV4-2 CASSQERGTGTDTQYF TGTGCCAGCAGCCAAGAGCGGGGGACCGGCACAGATACGCAGTATTTT
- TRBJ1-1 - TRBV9 CASRAPGGGTEAFF TGTGCCAGCAGAGCACCGGGGGGGGGCACTGAAGCTTTCTTT
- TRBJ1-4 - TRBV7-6 CASSPSGLTNEKLFF TGTGCCAGCAGCCCGTCGGGACTAACTAATGAAAAACTGTTTTTT
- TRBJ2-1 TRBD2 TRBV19 CASSIDPGTSRYNEQFF TGTGCCAGTAGTATAGACCCCGGGACTAGTCGCTACAATGAGCAGTTCTTC
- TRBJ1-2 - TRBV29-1 CSVGPANYGYTF TGCAGCGTTGGTCCCGCTAACTATGGCTACACCTTC
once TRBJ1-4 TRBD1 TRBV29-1 CSVLQGFANEKLFF TGCAGCGTCCTACAGGGGTTCGCTAATGAAAAACTGTTTTTT
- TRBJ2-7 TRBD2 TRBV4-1 CASSRTSSGGYEQYF TGCGCCAGCAGCCGAACGTCTAGCGGGGGTTACGAGCAGTACTTC
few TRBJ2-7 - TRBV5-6 CASSLRAGAEQYF TGTGCCAGCAGCTTGAGGGCGGGGGCCGAGCAGTACTTC
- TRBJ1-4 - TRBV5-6 CASSYLDQGGSTNEKLFF TGTGCCAGCAGCTATCTCGATCAGGGAGGGTCGACTAATGAAAAACTGTTTTTT
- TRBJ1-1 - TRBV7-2 CASSRGFGARMNTEAFF TGTGCCAGCAGCCGAGGGTTCGGGGCCCGCATGAACACTGAAGCTTTCTTT
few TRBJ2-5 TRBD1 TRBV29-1 CSATGTGFFQETQYF TGCAGCGCGACCGGGACAGGGTTCTTCCAAGAGACCCAGTACTTC
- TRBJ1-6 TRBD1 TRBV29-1 CSVGQGVDNSPLHF TGCAGCGTTGGACAGGGGGTGGATAATTCACCCCTCCACTTT
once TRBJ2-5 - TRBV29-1 CSVEVASGRPETQYF TGCAGCGTTGAAGTGGCAAGCGGGCGGCCCGAGACCCAGTACTTC
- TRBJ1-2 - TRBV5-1 CASSPGGTLMGYGYTF TGCGCCAGCAGCCCCGGAGGTACCCTGATGGGCTATGGCTACACCTTC
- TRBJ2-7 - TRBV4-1 CASSQEGSRSDEQYF TGCGCCAGCAGCCAAGAGGGATCGAGGTCAGACGAGCAGTACTTC
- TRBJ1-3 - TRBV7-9 CASSLSGERNTIYF TGTGCCAGCAGCTTATCAGGGGAAAGAAACACCATATATTTT
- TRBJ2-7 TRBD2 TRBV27 CASSFSRTSSEYF TGTGCCAGCAGTTTCTCAAGGACTAGTTCAGAGTACTTC
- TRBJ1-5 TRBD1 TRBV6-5 CASSSDRGRGQPQHF TGTGCCAGCAGCTCGGACAGGGGGCGAGGTCAGCCCCAGCATTTT
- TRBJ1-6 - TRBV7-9 CASSLIQDNSPLHF TGTGCCAGCAGCTTGATACAGGATAATTCACCCCTCCACTTT
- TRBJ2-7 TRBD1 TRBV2 CASRRTGSEQYF TGTGCCAGCAGGAGGACAGGTTCCGAGCAGTACTTC
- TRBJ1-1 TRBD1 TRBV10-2 CASSELQGAFF TGCGCCAGCAGTGAGCTACAGGGGGCTTTCTTT
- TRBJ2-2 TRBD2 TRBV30 CAWSVLSGGASTGELFF TGTGCCTGGAGTGTACTTAGCGGGGGGGCGAGCACCGGGGAGCTGTTTTTT
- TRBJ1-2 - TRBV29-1 CSVQATGVHGYTF TGCAGCGTCCAGGCCACAGGAGTTCATGGCTACACCTTC
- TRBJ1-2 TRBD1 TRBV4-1 CASSQDLGQGTHYGYTF TGCGCCAGCAGCCAAGATCTGGGACAGGGCACACACTATGGCTACACCTTC
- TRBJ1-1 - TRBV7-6 CASSRMTGNTEAFF TGTGCCAGCAGCAGAATGACAGGGAACACTGAAGCTTTCTTT
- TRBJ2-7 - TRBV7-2 CASSSRVAREQYF TGTGCCAGCAGCTCCCGGGTAGCCAGGGAGCAGTACTTC
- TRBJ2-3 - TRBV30 CAWSGLGVSSTDTQYF TGTGCCTGGAGTGGGCTTGGGGTCTCTAGCACAGATACGCAGTATTTT
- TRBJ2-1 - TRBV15 CATSSAGVSYNEQFF TGTGCCACCAGCAGCGCAGGAGTCTCCTACAATGAGCAGTTCTTC
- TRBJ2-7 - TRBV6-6 CASSSPASSYEQYF TGTGCCAGCAGTTCCCCAGCCTCTTCCTACGAGCAGTACTTC
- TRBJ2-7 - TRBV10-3 CAIRKDSVSTYEQYF TGTGCCATCAGGAAGGACAGCGTCAGCACCTACGAGCAGTACTTC
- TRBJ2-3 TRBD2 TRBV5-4 CASSLLTSGGWDTQYF TGTGCCAGCAGCCTTCTGACTAGCGGGGGGTGGGATACGCAGTATTTT
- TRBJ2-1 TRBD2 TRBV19 CASSISGTSGGASYNEQFF TGTGCCAGTAGTATATCAGGGACTAGCGGGGGGGCGTCTTACAATGAGCAGTTCTTC
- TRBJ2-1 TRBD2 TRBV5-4 CASSTWASGGQFF TGTGCCAGCAGCACATGGGCTAGCGGGGGGCAGTTCTTC
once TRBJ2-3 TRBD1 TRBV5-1 CASSLYQGVSDTQYF TGCGCCAGCAGCTTGTATCAGGGGGTGTCAGATACGCAGTATTTT
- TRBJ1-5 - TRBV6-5 CASSYGLGNQPQHF TGTGCCAGCAGTTACGGTCTCGGCAATCAGCCCCAGCATTTT
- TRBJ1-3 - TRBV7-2 CASSSGLRISGNTIYF TGTGCCAGCAGCTCGGGACTCCGAATCTCTGGAAACACCATATATTTT
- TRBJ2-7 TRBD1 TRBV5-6 CASSSLADRGLYEQYF TGTGCCAGCAGCTCGCTGGCCGACAGGGGCCTCTACGAGCAGTACTTC
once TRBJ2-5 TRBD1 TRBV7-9 CASSPRTGNPFQETQYF TGTGCCAGCAGCCCCCGGACAGGGAACCCTTTTCAAGAGACCCAGTACTTC
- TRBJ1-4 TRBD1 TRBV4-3 CASSRSRGGEKLFF TGCGCCAGCAGCCGTAGCAGGGGGGGAGAAAAACTGTTTTTT
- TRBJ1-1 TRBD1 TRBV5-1 CASSRDRWTEAFF TGCGCCAGCAGCCGGGACAGGTGGACTGAAGCTTTCTTT
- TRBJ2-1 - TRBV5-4 CASSPQRGLVDEQFF TGTGCCAGCAGCCCCCAGAGGGGACTTGTCGATGAGCAGTTCTTC
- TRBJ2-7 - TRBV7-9 CASSWAGPQEEQYF TGTGCCAGCAGCTGGGCGGGGCCGCAGGAGGAGCAGTACTTC